The present T cell receptor (beta chain) was sequenced within a study of T cell clonality in common variable immunodeficiency. A remark on this clone: The missing CDR3 end, 3 residues past where the read stops, is filled in from the germline J gene.

V was pared by 6 bases and J by 3 bases, with 5 bases of the junction left unmatched. The CDR3 totals 14 residues. Germline loops: CDR1 SGHTA, CDR2 FQGNSA. TCRdb's copy holds only in-frame clones and misses some; the assay was immunoSEQ multiplex PCR. In total the sample includes tens of thousands of clones, none of them seen once. This receptor was obtained from a person aged 18 to 75 in good health. V is TRBV7-2 and J is TRBJ1-5; 7 nucleotides align to TRBD1. The sequenced sample consisted of peripheral blood mononuclear cells. The covered CDR3 bases are TGTGCCAGCAGTCCGACAGGGAACAATCAGCCC. Translating it yields CASSPTGNNQP. The CDR3 in full is CASSPTGNNQPQHF.